The rows below give T cell receptor beta chains drawn from one sample of a study of T cell responses to AZD1222 COVID-19 vaccine. Repertoires were generated with immunoSEQ multiplex PCR, while TCRdb's copy carries only in-frame clones and drops some. This table holds 100,000 to 150,000 clones, about 91% found once. The source material was peripheral blood, sampled on day 0 of AZD1222 vaccination. These receptor sequences come from an adult in good health. Both conserved end residues are part of each CDR3. A D gene is named only where the DNA matches it firmly. Clone sizes are given selectively: once, few, many, or a class where the clone is expanded.

d_call,j_call,clone_size,v_call,cdr3_nt,cdr3_aa
TRBD1,TRBJ1-1,NA,TRBV12-5,TGTGCTAGTGTAGATAACGAGGGGGCGAAAACTGAAGCTTTCTTT,CASVDNEGAKTEAFF
NA,TRBJ1-2,NA,TRBV7-2,TGTGCCAGCAGCTTGGACAGCAACTATGGCTACACCTTC,CASSLDSNYGYTF
NA,TRBJ1-1,NA,TRBV5-1,TGCGCCAGCAGCTTGGATCCGAACACTGAAGCTTTCTTT,CASSLDPNTEAFF
TRBD1,TRBJ1-1,NA,TRBV28,TGTGCCAGCAGGACCCCAGGGGGCGGCACTGAAGCTTTCTTT,CASRTPGGGTEAFF
NA,TRBJ1-1,NA,TRBV6-2/TRBV6-3,TGTGCCAGCAGTTCCGGCCGGGGGTGGGACACTGAAGCTTTCTTT,CASSSGRGWDTEAFF
NA,TRBJ1-6,NA,TRBV7-2,TGTGCCAGCAGCGATTACGACGGACCCCTCCACTTT,CASSDYDGPLHF
NA,TRBJ1-1,NA,TRBV2,TGTGCCAGCAGTATAATCGGGGGCAACACTGAAGCTTTCTTT,CASSIIGGNTEAFF
NA,TRBJ2-2,once,TRBV18,TGTGCCAGCTCACGTCCTCCTCCCGGGGAGCTGTTTTTT,CASSRPPPGELFF
NA,TRBJ2-3,NA,TRBV7-2,TGTGCCAGCAGCCCGGGACTGCTTCCGAGTACAGATACGCAGTATTTT,CASSPGLLPSTDTQYF
NA,TRBJ2-6,once,TRBV18,TGTGCCAGCTCACCACGTGTCCCGGCCGGGGCCAACGTCCTGACTTTC,CASSPRVPAGANVLTF
NA,TRBJ1-2,NA,TRBV18,TGTGCCAGCTCCCTCGGCTCTAACTATGGCTACACCTTC,CASSLGSNYGYTF
TRBD1,TRBJ1-1,NA,TRBV5-1,TGCGCCAGCAGGTTAAATCAGGGGGCCTCTGAAGCTTTCTTT,CASRLNQGASEAFF
NA,TRBJ2-7,NA,TRBV7-2,TGTGCCAGCAGCTTAGTGGGCCTGCAGTACTTC,CASSLVGLQYF
TRBD2,TRBJ2-5,NA,TRBV20-1,TGCAGTGCTAGTTCGCCTAGCGGGGGACAAGAGACCCAGTACTTC,CSASSPSGGQETQYF
NA,TRBJ2-7,NA,TRBV15,TGTGCCACCAGCAGAGTTAGGGAGAGGTCCTACGAGCAGTACTTC,CATSRVRERSYEQYF
NA,TRBJ1-1,NA,TRBV27,TGTGCCAGCATTCCACGGGGCAGTTTGGGCGCTGAAGCTTTCTTT,CASIPRGSLGAEAFF
NA,TRBJ1-6,NA,TRBV7-6,TGTGCCAGCAGCTTAGGCGCCTACGCCGGGACGGGAGATTCACCCCTCCACTTT,CASSLGAYAGTGDSPLHF
TRBD1,TRBJ1-6,NA,TRBV19,TGTGCCAGTAGGGGGGACAGGGTCAATTCACCCCTCCACTTT,CASRGDRVNSPLHF
TRBD1,TRBJ1-1,NA,TRBV3-1/TRBV3-2,TGTGCCAGCAGCCAAGATAGGTTCGGACAGGGATTGGGCACTGAAGCTTTCTTT,CASSQDRFGQGLGTEAFF
TRBD1,TRBJ2-1,NA,TRBV12-5,TGTGCTAGTGGTTCCCGGACAGGGTCTAATGAGCAGTTCTTC,CASGSRTGSNEQFF
NA,TRBJ2-5,NA,TRBV7-2,TGTGCCAGCAGCTTTCTTGACCAAGAGACCCAGTACTTC,CASSFLDQETQYF
NA,TRBJ2-1,NA,TRBV7-9,TGTGCCAGCAGCTTAAATGGACAGTTTGGCAATGAGCAGTTCTTC,CASSLNGQFGNEQFF
TRBD1,TRBJ2-2,once,TRBV11-2,TGTGCCAGCAGCTCTCCAGGGGGCGCGACCACCGGGGAGCTGTTTTTT,CASSSPGGATTGELFF
TRBD2,TRBJ2-3,NA,TRBV28,TGTGCTGGGACTAGCGGGGGGGCAAGGGATACGCAGTATTTT,CAGTSGGARDTQYF
NA,TRBJ1-1,NA,TRBV6-5,TGTGCCAGCAGACAGGGGAACACTGAAGCTTTCTTT,CASRQGNTEAFF
NA,TRBJ1-5,NA,TRBV7-9,TGTGCCAGCAGTGGGACGGCTAATCAGCCCCAGCATTTT,CASSGTANQPQHF
NA,TRBJ2-7,NA,TRBV5-4,TGTGCCAGCAGCCAGGGGCCCGGGGGAATTAACTACGAGCAGTACTTC,CASSQGPGGINYEQYF
TRBD2,TRBJ2-1,NA,TRBV6-6,TGTGCCAGCAGACAATCGGCGGGGGGTAAGGATGAGCAGTTCTTC,CASRQSAGGKDEQFF
NA,TRBJ2-1,NA,TRBV27,TGTGCCAGCAGAATATTCAATGAGCAGTTCTTC,CASRIFNEQFF
NA,TRBJ1-1,NA,TRBV5-6,TGTGCCAGCAGCTTGGTGTCGAAAACAGGGGAAGCTTTCTTT,CASSLVSKTGEAFF
NA,TRBJ1-4,NA,TRBV3-1/TRBV3-2,TGTGCCAGCAGCCAAGGGACAGCGAATGAAAAACTGTTTTTT,CASSQGTANEKLFF
TRBD2,TRBJ2-5,NA,TRBV5-1,TGCGCCAGCAGCTCGACGGGGGGGCCGCGGTCGGAGACCCAGTACTTC,CASSSTGGPRSETQYF
NA,TRBJ2-7,NA,TRBV6-2/TRBV6-3,TGTGCCAGCAGTTACTCGACCCAACACGGGACCTACGAGCAGTACTTC,CASSYSTQHGTYEQYF
NA,TRBJ1-6,NA,TRBV7-2,TGTGCCAGCAGTCAACTATCAGGGACTTCACCCCTCCACTTT,CASSQLSGTSPLHF
TRBD2,TRBJ2-3,NA,TRBV7-2,TGTGCCAGCAGCTTAGTCGGACCGGGGGGGCTAACAGATACGCAGTATTTT,CASSLVGPGGLTDTQYF
NA,TRBJ2-3,NA,TRBV2,TGTGCCAGCAGCCTTCGGAGCACAGATACGCAGTATTTT,CASSLRSTDTQYF
NA,TRBJ1-2,once,TRBV13,TGTGCCAGCAGCTTAGGGCTCTATGGCTACACCTTC,CASSLGLYGYTF
NA,TRBJ1-2,NA,TRBV18,TGTGCCAGCTCACCGGGGTCAGATACTAACTATGGCTACATCTTC,CASSPGSDTNYGYIF
TRBD2,TRBJ2-3,NA,TRBV4-2,TGTGCCAGCAGCCAAGGGGTAGCGGGGGTTACAGATACGCAGTATTTT,CASSQGVAGVTDTQYF
TRBD1,TRBJ1-1,NA,TRBV18,TGTGCCAGCTCCCCACGCGGGTCATACAGGGGCTTAGTTGCTTTCTTT,CASSPRGSYRGLVAFF
NA,TRBJ1-3,NA,TRBV7-8,TGTGCCAGCAGCTCCCGGCAGGACTCTGGAAACACCATATATTTT,CASSSRQDSGNTIYF
TRBD1,TRBJ1-6,once,TRBV2,TGTGCCAGCAGAGGGGACAGTAATTCACCCCTCCACTTT,CASRGDSNSPLHF
NA,TRBJ2-2,NA,TRBV7-2,TGTGCCAGCAGCTTAGATTACTGGAACACCGGGGAGCTGTTTTTT,CASSLDYWNTGELFF
NA,TRBJ1-2,once,TRBV6-5,TGTGCCAGCAGTTACCCCAGTGTAGGTGGCTACACCTTC,CASSYPSVGGYTF
NA,TRBJ2-7,NA,TRBV18,TGTGCCAGCTCACTCGGGACCGGCTACGAGCAGTACTTC,CASSLGTGYEQYF
NA,TRBJ2-1,NA,TRBV9,TGTGCCAGCACCCAAGACCCTAGCTCCTACAATGAGCAGTTCTTC,CASTQDPSSYNEQFF
NA,TRBJ1-1,NA,TRBV28,TGTGCCAGCAGTCAATTCCAGGGTGGGACTGAAGCTTTCTTT,CASSQFQGGTEAFF
NA,TRBJ2-1,few,TRBV5-6,TGTGCCAGCAGCTTATCTTACGGCGGGGTATCCTACAATGAGCAGTTCTTC,CASSLSYGGVSYNEQFF
NA,TRBJ1-1,NA,TRBV5-1,TGCGCCAGCAGCTTGTCTCAGGGAAAGTACACTGAAGCTTTCTTT,CASSLSQGKYTEAFF
TRBD2,TRBJ2-1,NA,TRBV11-1,TGTGCCAGCAGCTTAACCGGGACTAGTGAATTCTTC,CASSLTGTSEFF
TRBD1,TRBJ1-2,NA,TRBV6-5,TGTGCCAGCAGTCCTACTCAGGGGGACTATGGCTACACCTTC,CASSPTQGDYGYTF
NA,TRBJ1-4,NA,TRBV10-2,TGCGCCAGCAAGGACAGTGCAACTAATGAAAAACTGTTTTTT,CASKDSATNEKLFF
NA,TRBJ1-3,NA,TRBV10-3,TGTGCCATCAGTGAAGGGAGGGTCGGAAACACCATATATTTT,CAISEGRVGNTIYF
NA,TRBJ2-5,NA,TRBV4-3,TGCGCCAGCAGCCAAGATTATGGAGTACAAGAGACCCAGTACTTC,CASSQDYGVQETQYF
NA,TRBJ2-7,NA,TRBV4-2,TGTGCCAGCAGCCAAGATCAGGGCACCTACGAGCAGTACTTC,CASSQDQGTYEQYF
TRBD1,TRBJ1-5,NA,TRBV6-2/TRBV6-3,TGTGCCAGCAGTTCCGACAGGGGGCCAAATCAGCCCCAGCATTTT,CASSSDRGPNQPQHF
NA,TRBJ1-5,NA,TRBV6-2/TRBV6-3,TGTGCCAGCAGTTCATACAGGGTAGACAATCAGCCCCAGCATTTT,CASSSYRVDNQPQHF
NA,TRBJ2-2,NA,TRBV2,TGTGCCAGCAGTGCCTGGGGTTCGAACACCGGGGAGCTGTTTTTT,CASSAWGSNTGELFF